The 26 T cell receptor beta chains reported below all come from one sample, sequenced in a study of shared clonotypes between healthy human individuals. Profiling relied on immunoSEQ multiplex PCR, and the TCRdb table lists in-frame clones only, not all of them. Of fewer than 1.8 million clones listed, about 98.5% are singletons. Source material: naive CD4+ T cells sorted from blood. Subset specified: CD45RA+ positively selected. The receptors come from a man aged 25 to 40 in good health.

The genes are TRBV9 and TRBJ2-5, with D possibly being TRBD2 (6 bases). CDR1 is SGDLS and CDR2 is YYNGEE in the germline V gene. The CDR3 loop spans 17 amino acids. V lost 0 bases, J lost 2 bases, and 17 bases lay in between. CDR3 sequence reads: CASSVGLGRTEQETQYF. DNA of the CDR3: TGTGCCAGCAGCGTAGGATTGGGGAGGACGGAACAAGAGACCCAGTACTTC. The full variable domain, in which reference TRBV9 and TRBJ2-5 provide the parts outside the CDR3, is DSGVTQTPKHLITATGQRVTLRCSPRSGDLSVYWYQQSLDQGLQFLIQYYNGEERAKGNILERFSAQQFPDLHSELNLSSLELGDSALYFCASSVGLGRTEQETQYFGPGTRLLVL.

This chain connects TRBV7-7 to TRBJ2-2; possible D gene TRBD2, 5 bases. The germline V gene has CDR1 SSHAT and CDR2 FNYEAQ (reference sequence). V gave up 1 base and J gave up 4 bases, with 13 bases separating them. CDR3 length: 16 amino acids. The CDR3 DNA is TGTGCCAGCAGCTTAGTTCCTAGCACGGCCACCGGGGAGCTGTTTTTT. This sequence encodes CASSLVPSTATGELFF.

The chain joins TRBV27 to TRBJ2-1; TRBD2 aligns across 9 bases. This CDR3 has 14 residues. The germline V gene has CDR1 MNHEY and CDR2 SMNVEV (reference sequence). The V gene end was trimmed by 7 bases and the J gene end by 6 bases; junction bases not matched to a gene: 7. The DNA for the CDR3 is TGTGCCAGCAACAAGGGACTAGCCTCCAATGAGCAGTTCTTC. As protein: CASNKGLASNEQFF.

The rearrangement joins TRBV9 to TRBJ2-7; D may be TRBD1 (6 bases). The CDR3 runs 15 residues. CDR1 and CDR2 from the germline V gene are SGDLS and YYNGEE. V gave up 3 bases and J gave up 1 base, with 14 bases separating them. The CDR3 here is CASSAPGADSYEQYF. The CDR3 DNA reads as TGTGCCAGCAGCGCCCCAGGGGCTGATTCCTACGAGCAGTACTTC.

Here the CDR3 reads CASSNGVRNTEAFF. The CDR3 DNA follows: TGTGCCAGTAGTAATGGGGTGAGGAACACTGAAGCTTTCTTT. The chain couples TRBV19 to TRBJ1-1, with no clear D. CDR1 and CDR2 from the germline V gene are LNHDA and SQIVND (reference sequence). Deletions cut 4 bases from V and 1 base from J, with 10 bases between. The length of the CDR3 is 14 residues.

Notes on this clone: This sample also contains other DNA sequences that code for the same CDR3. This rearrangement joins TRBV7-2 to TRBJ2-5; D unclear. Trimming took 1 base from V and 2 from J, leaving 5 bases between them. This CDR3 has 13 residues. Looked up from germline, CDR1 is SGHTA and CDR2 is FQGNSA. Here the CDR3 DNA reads TGTGCCAGCAGCTTAGTGCGACAAGAGACCCAGTACTTC. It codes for CASSLVRQETQYF. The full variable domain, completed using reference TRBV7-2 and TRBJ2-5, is GAGVSQSPSNKVTEKGKDVELRCDPISGHTALYWYRQSLGQGLEFLIYFQGNSAPDKSGLPSDRFSAERTGGSVSTLTIQRTQQEDSAVYLCASSLVRQETQYFGPGTRLLVL.

CDR3 sequence: CASSPGLAGRPPQYF. CDR3 DNA: TGTGCCAGCAGCCCCGGACTAGCGGGAAGACCCCCGCAGTATTTT. The chain combines TRBV7-2 with TRBJ2-3; 12 nucleotides line up with TRBD2. J lost 10 bases, V lost 5 bases, and 10 bases had no gene match. Germline V gives CDR1 SGHTA, CDR2 FQGNSA. The CDR3 spans 15 residues.

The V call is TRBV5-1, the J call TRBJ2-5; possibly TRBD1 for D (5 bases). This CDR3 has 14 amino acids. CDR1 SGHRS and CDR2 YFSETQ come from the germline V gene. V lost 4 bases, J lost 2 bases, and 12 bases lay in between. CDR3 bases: TGCGCCAGCAGCCCTTGGGGCAATCAAGAGACCCAGTACTTC. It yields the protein CASSPWGNQETQYF.

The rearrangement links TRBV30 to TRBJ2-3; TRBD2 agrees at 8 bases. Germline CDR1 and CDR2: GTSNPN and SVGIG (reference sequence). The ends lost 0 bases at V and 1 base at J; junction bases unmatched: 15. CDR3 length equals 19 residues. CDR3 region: CAWSVSPGLEHRGTDTQYF. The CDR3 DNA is TGTGCCTGGAGTGTATCACCGGGACTAGAACACCGAGGCACAGATACGCAGTATTTT.

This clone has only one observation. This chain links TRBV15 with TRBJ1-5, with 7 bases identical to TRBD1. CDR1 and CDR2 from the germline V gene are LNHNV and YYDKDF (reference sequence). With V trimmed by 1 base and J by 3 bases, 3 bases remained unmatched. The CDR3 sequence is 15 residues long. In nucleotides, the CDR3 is TGTGCCACCAGCAGAGTTGACAGGGCCAATCAGCCCCAGCATTTT. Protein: CATSRVDRANQPQHF.

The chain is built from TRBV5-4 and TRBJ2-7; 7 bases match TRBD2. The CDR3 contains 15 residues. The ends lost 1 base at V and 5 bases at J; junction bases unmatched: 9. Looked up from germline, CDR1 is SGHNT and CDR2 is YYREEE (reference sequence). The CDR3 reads CASSLWEGRWDEQYF. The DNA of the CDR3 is TGTGCCAGCAGCTTGTGGGAGGGCCGGTGGGACGAGCAGTACTTC.

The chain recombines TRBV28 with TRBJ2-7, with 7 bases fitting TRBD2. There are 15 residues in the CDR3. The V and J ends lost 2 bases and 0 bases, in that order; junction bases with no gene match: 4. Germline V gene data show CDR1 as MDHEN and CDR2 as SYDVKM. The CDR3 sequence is CASSLIGLGSYEQYF. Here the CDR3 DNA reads TGTGCCAGCAGTTTAATTGGACTAGGCTCCTACGAGCAGTACTTC.

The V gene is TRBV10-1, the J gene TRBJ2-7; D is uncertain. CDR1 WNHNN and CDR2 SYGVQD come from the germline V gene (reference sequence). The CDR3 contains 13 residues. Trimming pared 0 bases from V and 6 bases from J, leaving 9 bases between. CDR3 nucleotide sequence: TGCGCCAGCAGTGAGTCAAACCTCCGCGAGCAGTACTTC. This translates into CASSESNLREQYF.

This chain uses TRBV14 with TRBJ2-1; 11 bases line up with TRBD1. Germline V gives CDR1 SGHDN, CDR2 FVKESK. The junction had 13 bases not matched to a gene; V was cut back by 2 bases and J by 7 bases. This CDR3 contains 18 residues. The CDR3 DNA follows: TGTGCCAGCAGCCAACAGAAACTATGGGACAGGGGGAGGAATGAGCAGTTCTTC. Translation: CASSQQKLWDRGRNEQFF.

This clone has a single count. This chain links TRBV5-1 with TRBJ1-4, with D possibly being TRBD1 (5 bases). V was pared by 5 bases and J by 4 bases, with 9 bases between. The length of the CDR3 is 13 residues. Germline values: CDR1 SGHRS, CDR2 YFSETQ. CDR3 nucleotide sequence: TGCGCCAGCAGTAGGGGTATTAATGAAAAACTGTTTTTT. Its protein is CASSRGINEKLFF.

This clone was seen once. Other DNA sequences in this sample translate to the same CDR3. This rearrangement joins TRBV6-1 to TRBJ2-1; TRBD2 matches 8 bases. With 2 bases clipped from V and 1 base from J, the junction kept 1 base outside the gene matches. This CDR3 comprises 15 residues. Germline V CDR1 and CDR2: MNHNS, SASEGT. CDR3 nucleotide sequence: TGTGCCAGCAGTGAACTAGCGGGTTCCTACAATGAGCAGTTCTTC. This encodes CASSELAGSYNEQFF.

This chain's CDR3 is CASCRDPTSSTEAFF. CDR3 bases: TGCGCCAGCTGCCGGGACCCAACTTCGAGCACTGAAGCTTTCTTT. The gene calls are TRBV5-1 and TRBJ1-1; D might be TRBD1 (5 bases). The CDR3 is 15 residues long. V lost 7 bases and J lost 4, with 20 bases in between. The V gene's germline CDR1 is SGHRS and CDR2 YFSETQ.

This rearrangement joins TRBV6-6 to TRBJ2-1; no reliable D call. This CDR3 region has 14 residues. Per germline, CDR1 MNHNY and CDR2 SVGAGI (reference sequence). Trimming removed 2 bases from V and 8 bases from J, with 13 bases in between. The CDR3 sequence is CASSYRGSPYEQFF. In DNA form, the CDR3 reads TGTGCCAGCAGTTACCGCGGCTCCCCTTATGAGCAGTTCTTC.

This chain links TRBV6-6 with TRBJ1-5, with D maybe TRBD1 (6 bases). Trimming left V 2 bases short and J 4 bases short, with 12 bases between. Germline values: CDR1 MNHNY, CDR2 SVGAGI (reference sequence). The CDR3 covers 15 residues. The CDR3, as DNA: TGTGCCAGCAGTTACGGTGGGGGACATAATCAGCCCCAGCATTTT. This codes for CASSYGGGHNQPQHF.

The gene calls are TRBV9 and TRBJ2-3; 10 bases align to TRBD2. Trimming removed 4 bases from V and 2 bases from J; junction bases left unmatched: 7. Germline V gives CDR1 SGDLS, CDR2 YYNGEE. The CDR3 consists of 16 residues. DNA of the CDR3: TGTGCCAGCAGCCCCCACGGACTAGCGGTCACAGATACGCAGTATTTT. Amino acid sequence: CASSPHGLAVTDTQYF.

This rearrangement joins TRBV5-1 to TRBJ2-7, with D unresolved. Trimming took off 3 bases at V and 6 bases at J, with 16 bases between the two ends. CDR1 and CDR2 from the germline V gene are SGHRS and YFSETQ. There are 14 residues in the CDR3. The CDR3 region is CASSWRHPPAEQYF. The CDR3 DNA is TGCGCCAGCAGCTGGCGACATCCCCCGGCCGAGCAGTACTTC.

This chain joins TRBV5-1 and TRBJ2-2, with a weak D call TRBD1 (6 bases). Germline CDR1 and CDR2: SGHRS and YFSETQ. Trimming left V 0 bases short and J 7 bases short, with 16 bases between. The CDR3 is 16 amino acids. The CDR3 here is CASSLGHLGAVGELFF. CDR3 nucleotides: TGCGCCAGCAGCTTGGGTCATCTGGGGGCCGTCGGGGAGCTGTTTTTT.

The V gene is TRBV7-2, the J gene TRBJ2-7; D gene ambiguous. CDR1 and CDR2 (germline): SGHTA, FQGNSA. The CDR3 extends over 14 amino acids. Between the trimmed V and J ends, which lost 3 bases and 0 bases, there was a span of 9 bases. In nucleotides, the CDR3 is TGTGCCAGCAGCTTGGACGGCAGCTCCTACGAGCAGTACTTC. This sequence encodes CASSLDGSSYEQYF.

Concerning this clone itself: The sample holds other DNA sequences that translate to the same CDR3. The CDR3 spells CASSLGSGRATDTQYF. The DNA of the CDR3 is TGTGCCAGCAGCTTGGGTAGCGGGAGGGCTACAGATACGCAGTATTTT. This rearrangement joins TRBV11-2 to TRBJ2-3, with TRBD2 matching over 11 bases. V shed 3 bases, J shed 3 bases, and the junction held 5 bases outside the gene matches. Germline CDR1 reads SGHAT; CDR2 reads FQNNGV. The CDR3 covers 16 residues.

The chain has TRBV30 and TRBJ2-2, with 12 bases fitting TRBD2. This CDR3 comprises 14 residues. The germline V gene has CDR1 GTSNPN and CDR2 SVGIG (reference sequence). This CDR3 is CALAGGPRHGELFF. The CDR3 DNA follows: TGTGCTCTAGCGGGAGGGCCGAGACATGGGGAGCTGTTTTTT.

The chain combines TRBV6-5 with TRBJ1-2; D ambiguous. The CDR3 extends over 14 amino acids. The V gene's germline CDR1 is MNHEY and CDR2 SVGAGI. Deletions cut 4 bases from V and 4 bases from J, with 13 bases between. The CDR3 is CASSFSPPGYGYTF. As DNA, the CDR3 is TGTGCCAGCAGTTTTTCCCCCCCCGGCTATGGCTACACCTTC.